The clone carrying this T cell receptor beta chain has at least ten counts. The target antigen is unknown. This CDR3 comprises 14 residues. Trimming pared 3 bases from V and 9 bases from J, leaving 15 bases between. This sample was taken from a study of T cells after yellow fever vaccination. Points from the study as a whole: Weaker, the secondary response had a peak occurring faster, on day 5 versus 15.

From the 5' RACE reads, TCRdb called clonotypes with MiXCR, one entry per CDR3 protein. The repertoire holds 200,000 to 300,000 distinct CDR3 sequences, with about 3.5% as singletons. Sequenced material: PBMCs, taken 15 days after the yellow fever booster vaccination. The chain carries TRBV12-3 or TRBV12-4 and TRBJ1-5, with a tentative D call TRBD1 (5 bases). This sequence originates from a man between 18 and 35 years old who received the YFV17D yellow fever vaccine. The CDR3 reads CASSFGAASAPQHF. CDR3 coding DNA: TGTGCCAGCAGTTTTGGGGCAGCTTCCGCGCCCCAGCATTTT.